The entry that follows covers one T cell receptor (beta chain) sequence. What it recognizes is unknown. The CDR3 runs 17 residues. Germline CDR1 is MNHEY and CDR2 is SMNVEV (reference sequence). V dropped 5 bases and J dropped 2; count of bases not matched to a gene: 4. This sample was taken from a study of cytomegalovirus exposure and HLA in healthy donors. For the study at large: Under 90% of 398 genotyped donors fell in the Caucasian-associated ancestry cluster.

13 Jbeta primers and 60 Vbeta primers were used for the PCR. Libraries were prepared by immunoSEQ multiplex PCR; TCRdb keeps only in-frame clonotypes and omits some of them. The sample has fewer than 200,000 clones; 81% are singletons. General study points: In an earlier analysis, productive rearrangement rates for most beta V segments clustered near 87% or 30%. 87-base-pair reads could not separate some V segments, including TRBV6-2 and TRBV6-3. TCR beta sequences reportedly predicted most subjects' HLA-A and HLA-B alleles accurately.

The receptor's source is a man aged 35 to 55 in good health and CMV-seropositive. The chain uses TRBV27 and TRBJ2-6; 12 positions match TRBD1. The sequenced sample was PBMCs. CDR3 nucleotides: TGTGCCAGCAGTCCCGGGACAGGGGGCGCTGGGGCCAACGTCCTGACTTTC. This gives the protein CASSPGTGGAGANVLTF.